This TCR beta chain emerged from a study of blood T cells in healthy people across ages (dated by TCRdb to about 2015). Turning to the overall study: In model experiments, template switching captured about one uniquely barcoded TCR beta cDNA molecule for every two T cells. Two additional independent replicas of 1 million unique cDNA reads from the same blood draw were analyzed for two donors (one aged 18 to 30 and one aged 80 or older). Donors were grouped into four age groups: young (average approximately 15 years), middle-aged (about 40), aged (approximately 67) and long-lived (approximately 75). To avoid experimental bias, donors of different ages were distributed randomly across sequencing lanes. Age-related changes in TCR beta repertoire diversity were measured in the study by deep sequencing normalized with unique cDNA molecular identifiers.

This clonotype was found a few times. Its antigen remains unidentified. No much larger clone exists at a distance of one base, and base qualities are not known. Systemically healthy Caucasian individuals from Russia, approximately 39 in total and aged roughly 6 to 100 years, were included as donors. Around 9.8 milliliters of peripheral blood were collected from each donor into EDTA-treated Vacutainer tubes. Ficoll-Paque density-gradient centrifugation was used to isolate PBMCs, with at least 7 million obtained per sample. Total RNA was extracted from PBMCs with Trizol reagent, with at least 5.5 micrograms obtained per sample. The percentages of naive CD45RAhigh/CD27high T cells were determined by flow cytometry on a PBMC aliquot from every donor. The library was built by means of 5' RACE. TCRdb lists the instrument as Illumina HiSeq 2500. A second PCR of roughly 6 to 12 cycles was run with a J-beta primer mix and a sample-barcoded 5' primer. A unique molecular identifier was introduced onto each TCR beta cDNA molecule by a template-switch 5' adaptor carrying 12 random nucleotides. At least 2.5 million CDR3-containing paired-end reads were obtained from each sample. First-strand cDNA was synthesized from all RNA with the Mint cDNA synthesis kit, primed by a TRBC-specific oligonucleotide. Following uracil-DNA glycosylase treatment, all cDNA underwent a first 18-cycle PCR with the universal primers M1SS and BC2_uni_R. As for how the authors treated the data: For normalization, 1 million high-quality reads, each with a distinct molecular identifier, were randomly selected from each sample. Reads with shared molecular identifiers were discarded instead of being binned into consensus sequences. CDR3 identification, clonotype clustering and error correction used MiTCR with a Q25 quality threshold and the strictest error-elimination algorithm. A nonparametric unseen species model with Euler transformation was used to estimate a lower bound on total TCR beta diversity. TCRdb trimmed public reads at Q25 via fastp, called clones via MiXCR and kept in-frame beta chains. Duplicate CDR3 protein sequences are folded into a single record with the most common DNA and genes. V and J calls and clone size were set by TCRdb, not the authors. The sample records 1.5 million to 1.9 million distinct CDR3 sequences, about 42% of which are singletons. The ten most abundant clones make up 4% of the sample.

Paper-wide results and their limitations: Total diversity estimates from one million sequenced T cells were considered lower bounds and underestimates. Compared with the aged group, more naive CD4+ T cells, fewer expanded clones and increased TCR diversity were shown by the long-lived group, suggesting age selection. The CMV infection status of donors was not known, potentially confounding age-related changes in expanded clonotypes. The percentage of naive T cells measured by flow cytometry correlated strongly with observed TCR beta diversity. Observed TCR beta diversity per million T cells fell roughly linearly with age, and a significant reduction was already apparent by age roughly 41. Because profiling used bulk unsorted PBMCs, naive and antigen-experienced compartments could not be compared conclusively.

The sequenced sample was blood. The TCR was taken from a young woman in good health.

CDR3 loop: CASSRGGEGQETQYF. The sequenced DNA: TGTGCCAGCAGCAGAGGGGGGGAGGGCCAAGAGACCCAGTACTTC. The chain couples TRBV28 to TRBJ2-5; D gene: possibly TRBD2, on 7 matching bases. V lost 6 bases and J lost 1 base; the stretch between them is 15 bases long. The CDR3, from cysteine to phenylalanine, totals 15 residues. Only the CDR3 portion is preserved as DNA: 45 bases, with reading frame beginning at the first base. As encoded in the germline V gene, CDR1 is MDHEN while CDR2 is SYDVKM.